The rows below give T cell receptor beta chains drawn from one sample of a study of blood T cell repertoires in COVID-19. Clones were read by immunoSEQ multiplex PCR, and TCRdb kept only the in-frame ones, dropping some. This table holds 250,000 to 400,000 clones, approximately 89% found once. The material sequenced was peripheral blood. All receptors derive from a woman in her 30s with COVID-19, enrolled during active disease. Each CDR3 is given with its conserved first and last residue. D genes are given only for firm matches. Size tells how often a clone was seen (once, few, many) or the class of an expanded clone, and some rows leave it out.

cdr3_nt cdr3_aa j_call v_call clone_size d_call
TGTGCCAGCACGTTCTACTATGGCTACACCTTC CASTFYYGYTF TRBJ1-2 TRBV6-5 - -
TGCGCCAGCAGCCAAGTCGGGGAGAATGAGCAGTTCTTC CASSQVGENEQFF TRBJ2-1 TRBV4-1 - -
TGCGCCAGCAGCCAGCGGGTAGGACAGGCTGGGCACACCATATATTTT CASSQRVGQAGHTIYF TRBJ1-3 TRBV4-1 - TRBD1
TGCGCCAGCAGCCAAGGACAGGGTATGACTGGAAACACCATATATTTT CASSQGQGMTGNTIYF TRBJ1-3 TRBV5-1 - TRBD1
TGCGCCAGCAGGTGGGACAGGGGCTCTGGAAACACCATATATTTT CASRWDRGSGNTIYF TRBJ1-3 TRBV5-1 - TRBD1
TGTGCCAGCAGCTTCCGACAGGGGTTCGAGACCCAGTACTTC CASSFRQGFETQYF TRBJ2-5 TRBV5-4 - TRBD1
TGCAGTGCTAGTTCGGCACGGGGGATCACAGATACGCAGTATTTT CSASSARGITDTQYF TRBJ2-3 TRBV20-1 - -
TGTGCCAGCAGAGGCGGGGGGGCGGGCTTCAATGAGCAGTTCTTC CASRGGGAGFNEQFF TRBJ2-1 TRBV2 many TRBD2
TGTGCCAGCAGTTTAGTAGGGGAGAACACTGAAGCTTTCTTT CASSLVGENTEAFF TRBJ1-1 TRBV28 - -
TGCGCCAGCAGCCCGGGAGCCCCAAGGGCCAGACCCGGAGAAGCTTTCTTT CASSPGAPRARPGEAFF TRBJ1-1 TRBV5-1 - -
TGTGCCAGCATTTCAGCGGGCGTTTTGTCAGACGCAGCACCCCAGCATTTT CASISAGVLSDAAPQHF TRBJ1-5 TRBV21-1 few -
TGTGCCAGCAGTGTAGTTCTCGAGACCCAGTACTTC CASSVVLETQYF TRBJ2-5 TRBV2 - -
TGTGCCAGTAGTATAGATCTCGGGGTAGAAGATAACTATGGCTACACCTTC CASSIDLGVEDNYGYTF TRBJ1-2 TRBV19 - -
TGTGCCAGCAGCCGTGGGGCCGGAAACACCATATATTTT CASSRGAGNTIYF TRBJ1-3 TRBV7-9 - -
TGTGCCATCAGTGGGACAGGGGCGGATGGCTACACCTTC CAISGTGADGYTF TRBJ1-2 TRBV10-3 - TRBD1
TGTGCCAGCCGTGACAGGGGATTATTCGGCACTGAAGCTTTCTTT CASRDRGLFGTEAFF TRBJ1-1 TRBV6-1 - TRBD1
TGTGCCAGCAGCGTTACAGGGATCGTCTATGGCTACACCTTC CASSVTGIVYGYTF TRBJ1-2 TRBV6-5 - -
TGTGCCAGCAGCCCAACTGGGGCCAACGTCCTGACTTTC CASSPTGANVLTF TRBJ2-6 TRBV5-4 - -
TGTGCCGCTTCTAATAGCCTTGTCTCCTACGAGCAGTACTTC CAASNSLVSYEQYF TRBJ2-7 TRBV10-3 once -
TGTGCCAGCAGCCAAGACCCTCGGGGGGGCCAGGCTGGGCAGTTCTTC CASSQDPRGGQAGQFF TRBJ2-1 TRBV4-2 - TRBD2
TGCGCCAGCAGCCAACGTCCGACAGGGGACACTGAAGCTTTCTTT CASSQRPTGDTEAFF TRBJ1-1 TRBV5-1 - TRBD1
TGTGCCAGCAGCCAAGAGGTGGGGGCAGCCTACGAGCAGTACTTC CASSQEVGAAYEQYF TRBJ2-7 TRBV3-1/TRBV3-2 - -
TGTGCCAGCAGAAACCTCGGGACTAGCGGGGGGGCTTACCAAGAGACCCAGTACTTC CASRNLGTSGGAYQETQYF TRBJ2-5 TRBV28 - TRBD2
TGCGCCAGCAGCCATAAGGGTCGTCGGGGGACTGAAGCTTTCTTT CASSHKGRRGTEAFF TRBJ1-1 TRBV4-3 few -
TGCGCCAGCAGTGACCCCCCGGGAGATACGCAGTATTTT CASSDPPGDTQYF TRBJ2-3 TRBV10-1 - -
TGTGCCAGCAGTGAAGCTAGAATCCCCCAGGGATCATTTTCCTATGGCTACACCTTC CASSEARIPQGSFSYGYTF TRBJ1-2 TRBV6-1 - -
TGTGCCAGCAGGACAGTCCTAGGACAGGGGTTCTACGAGCAGTACTTC CASRTVLGQGFYEQYF TRBJ2-7 TRBV7-8 - TRBD1
TGCGCCAGCAGCCTCGGACAGGACCCAGCCCTCACAGATACGCAGTATTTT CASSLGQDPALTDTQYF TRBJ2-3 TRBV4-3 - TRBD1
TGTGCCAGCGGGGGCTTACAAGAGACCCAGTACTTC CASGGLQETQYF TRBJ2-5 TRBV6-5 once -
TGTGCCAGCACCAACGGAGGTTCCATGAACACTGAAGCTTTCTTT CASTNGGSMNTEAFF TRBJ1-1 TRBV6-5 - -
TGCGCCAGCCCGAGACCGCGGCCAGATACGCAGTATTTT CASPRPRPDTQYF TRBJ2-3 TRBV10-1 - -
TGTGCCAGCTGTATATCGTATGAAAAACTGTTTTTT CASCISYEKLFF TRBJ1-4 TRBV12-3/TRBV12-4 - -
TGTGCCAGCTCACCAGACAGGCGGAGAGAAGGTCGATCCTACAATGAGCAGTTCTTC CASSPDRRREGRSYNEQFF TRBJ2-1 TRBV18 few -
TGTGCCAGCAGCGTAGGGGGGCCTAATTCACCCCTCCACTTT CASSVGGPNSPLHF TRBJ1-6 TRBV9 few -
TGTGCCAGCATTCCCCTGGGGGGCTATGGCTACACCTTC CASIPLGGYGYTF TRBJ1-2 TRBV2 - -
TGTGCCTGGAGAGGGGACAGTTGGAACACTGAAGCTTTCTTT CAWRGDSWNTEAFF TRBJ1-1 TRBV30 - TRBD1
TGTGCCAGCAGTCCTCCGGGGATCGACACTGAAGCTTTCTTT CASSPPGIDTEAFF TRBJ1-1 TRBV6-5 - -
TGTGCCAGCAGCCCGTTTGCGAACACCGGGGAGCTGTTTTTT CASSPFANTGELFF TRBJ2-2 TRBV11-2 - -
TGTGCCAGCAGCCTGGTCGCGGCGCGAGGTGAAAAACTGTTTTTT CASSLVAARGEKLFF TRBJ1-4 TRBV7-9 - -
TGTGCCAGCACCGCGCACAGGAACGCCAATGAGCAGTTCTTC CASTAHRNANEQFF TRBJ2-1 TRBV2 - -
TGTGCCAGCAGCCGGGACAGGTTCAGCAATCAGCCCCAGCATTTT CASSRDRFSNQPQHF TRBJ1-5 TRBV27 - TRBD1
TGTGCCAGCAGTCCCCGGACAGGGTTTCCCTACGAGCAGTACTTC CASSPRTGFPYEQYF TRBJ2-7 TRBV6-5 - TRBD1
TGTGCCAGCAGCCACTCTGACGGGACCGGGGAGCTGTTTTTT CASSHSDGTGELFF TRBJ2-2 TRBV11-3 - -
TGTGCCAGCAGCCTGGAGCAAGGGCGGGGGGCCTCTGAGCAGTACTTC CASSLEQGRGASEQYF TRBJ2-7 TRBV7-6 - TRBD2
TGTGCCAGCAGCTCCCGGTCGACTAGCGGGGATAAAACAGATACGCAGTATTTT CASSSRSTSGDKTDTQYF TRBJ2-3 TRBV7-2 - TRBD2
TGTGCCAGCAGCTTAGAAGGACAGGGGTCCTACGAGCAGTACTTC CASSLEGQGSYEQYF TRBJ2-7 TRBV11-3 - TRBD1